The source of this T cell receptor beta chain is a study of post-analysis software for immune sequencing data. Study outcomes and limitations: About five TRBV segments were more frequent in patients than controls; TRBV5-6, TRBV5-1 and TRBV20-1 belonged to this group.

The germline CDR1 and CDR2 sequences are SEHNR and FQNEAQ (reference sequence). The CDR3 extends over 16 amino acids. Trimming at V came to 5 bases and at J to 2 bases, leaving 10 bases not matched to a gene. This clonotype was observed a handful of times. Its antigen is not known. Unique molecular identifiers tagged the TCR beta cDNA libraries. TCRdb reprocessed the PCR reads with MiXCR, giving one entry per CDR3 protein. This sample has about 380,000 distinct CDR3 sequences, with roughly 36% found just once. The receptor was derived from a girl aged 5-17 years with multiple sclerosis. Sequencing input: blood. The V call is TRBV7-9, the J call TRBJ1-1; the match to TRBD1 covers 8 bases. CDR3 sequence reads: CASSLGQGARNTEAFF. The CDR3 DNA is TGTGCCAGCAGCCTCGGGCAGGGGGCGCGAAACACTGAAGCTTTCTTT. Filled out from reference TRBV7-9 and TRBJ1-1, the complete variable domain reads DTGVSQNPRHKITKRGQNVTFRCDPISEHNRLYWYRQTLGQGPEFLTYFQNEAQLEKSRLLSDRFSAERPKGSFSTLEIQRTEQGDSAMYLCASSLGQGARNTEAFFGQGTRLTVV.